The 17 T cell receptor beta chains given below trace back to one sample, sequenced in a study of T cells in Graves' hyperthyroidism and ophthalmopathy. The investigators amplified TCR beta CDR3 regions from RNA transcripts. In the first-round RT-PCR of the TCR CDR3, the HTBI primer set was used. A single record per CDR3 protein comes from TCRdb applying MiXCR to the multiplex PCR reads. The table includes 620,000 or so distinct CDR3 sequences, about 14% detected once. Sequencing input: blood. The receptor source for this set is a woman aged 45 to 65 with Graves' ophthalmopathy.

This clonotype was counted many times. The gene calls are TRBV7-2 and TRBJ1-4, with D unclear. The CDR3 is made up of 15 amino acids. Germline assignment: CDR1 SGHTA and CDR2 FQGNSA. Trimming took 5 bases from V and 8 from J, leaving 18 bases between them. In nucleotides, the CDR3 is TGTGCCAGCAGCAAAGACGTGATTTTCGGGGAAAAACTGTTTTTT. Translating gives CASSKDVIFGEKLFF.

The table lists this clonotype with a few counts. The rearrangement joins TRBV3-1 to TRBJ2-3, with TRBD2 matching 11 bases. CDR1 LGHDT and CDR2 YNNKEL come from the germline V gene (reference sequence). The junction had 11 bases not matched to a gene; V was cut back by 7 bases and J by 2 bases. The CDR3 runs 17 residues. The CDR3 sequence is CASTSTRLAGTTDTQYF. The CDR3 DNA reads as TGTGCCAGCACCTCAACGAGACTAGCGGGAACCACAGATACGCAGTATTTT.

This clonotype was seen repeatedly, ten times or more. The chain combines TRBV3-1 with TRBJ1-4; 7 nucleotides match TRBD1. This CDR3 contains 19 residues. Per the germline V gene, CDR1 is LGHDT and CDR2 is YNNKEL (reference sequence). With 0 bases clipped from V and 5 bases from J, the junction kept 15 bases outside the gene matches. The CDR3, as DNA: TGTGCCAGCAGCCAAGACCCTACTTCCTTGGACAGGAAGAATGAAAAACTGTTTTTT. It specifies CASSQDPTSLDRKNEKLFF.

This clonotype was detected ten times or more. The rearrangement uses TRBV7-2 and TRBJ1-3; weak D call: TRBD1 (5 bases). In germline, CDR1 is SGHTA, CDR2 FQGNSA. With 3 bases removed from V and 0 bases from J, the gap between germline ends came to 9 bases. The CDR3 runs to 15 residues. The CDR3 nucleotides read TGTGCCAGCAGCTTCCGGGACCGCTCTGGAAACACCATATATTTT. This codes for CASSFRDRSGNTIYF.

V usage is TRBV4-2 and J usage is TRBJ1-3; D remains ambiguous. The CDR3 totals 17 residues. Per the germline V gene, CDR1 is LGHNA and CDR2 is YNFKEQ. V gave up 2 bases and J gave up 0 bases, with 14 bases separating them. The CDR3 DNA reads TGTGCCAGCAGCCAATCCGGGAACAGATACTCTGGAAACACCATATATTTT. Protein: CASSQSGNRYSGNTIYF.

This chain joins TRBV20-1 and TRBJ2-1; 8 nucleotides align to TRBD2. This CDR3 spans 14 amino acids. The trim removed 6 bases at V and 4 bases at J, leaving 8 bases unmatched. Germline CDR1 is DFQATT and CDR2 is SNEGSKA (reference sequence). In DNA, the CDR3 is TGCAGTGCCTGGGGTAGCGGGGATTACAATGAGCAGTTCTTC. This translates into CSAWGSGDYNEQFF.

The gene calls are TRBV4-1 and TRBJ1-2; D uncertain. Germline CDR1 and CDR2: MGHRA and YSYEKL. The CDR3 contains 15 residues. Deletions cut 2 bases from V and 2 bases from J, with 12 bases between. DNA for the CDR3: TGCGCCAGCAGCCAACTGGGGAAAACCAACTATGGCTACACCTTC. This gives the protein CASSQLGKTNYGYTF.

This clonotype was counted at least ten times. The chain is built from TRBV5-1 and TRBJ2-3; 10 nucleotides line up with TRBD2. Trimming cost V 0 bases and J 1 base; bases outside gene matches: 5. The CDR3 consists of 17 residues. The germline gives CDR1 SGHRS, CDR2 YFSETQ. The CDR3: CASSLVTLAGGTDTQYF. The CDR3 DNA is TGCGCCAGCAGCTTGGTAACGCTAGCGGGAGGCACAGATACGCAGTATTTT.

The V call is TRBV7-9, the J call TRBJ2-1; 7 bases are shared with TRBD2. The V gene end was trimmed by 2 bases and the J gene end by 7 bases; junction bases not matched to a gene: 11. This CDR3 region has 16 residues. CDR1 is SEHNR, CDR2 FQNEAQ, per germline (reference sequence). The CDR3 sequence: CASSLKSGGRDNEQFF. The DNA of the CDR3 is TGTGCCAGCAGCTTAAAATCCGGCGGGAGAGATAATGAGCAGTTCTTC. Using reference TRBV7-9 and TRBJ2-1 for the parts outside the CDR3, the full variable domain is DTGVSQNPRHKITKRGQNVTFRCDPISEHNRLYWYRQTLGQGPEFLTYFQNEAQLEKSRLLSDRFSAERPKGSFSTLEIQRTEQGDSAMYLCASSLKSGGRDNEQFFGPGTRLTVL.

DNA for the CDR3: TGTGCCTGCTCCCCAGGGGAGAGCCAAGAGACCCAGTACTTC. Translated, it gives CACSPGESQETQYF. This chain connects TRBV10-3 to TRBJ2-5; D might be TRBD1 (6 bases). Trimming took off 11 bases at V and 1 base at J, with 17 bases between the two ends. Germline V gives CDR1 ENHRY, CDR2 SYGVKD. The CDR3 is made up of 14 amino acids.

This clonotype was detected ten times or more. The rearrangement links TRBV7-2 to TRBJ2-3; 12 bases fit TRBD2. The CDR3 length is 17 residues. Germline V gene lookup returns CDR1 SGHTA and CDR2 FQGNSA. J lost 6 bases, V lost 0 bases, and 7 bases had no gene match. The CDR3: CASSLALPSGGADTQYF. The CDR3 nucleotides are TGTGCCAGCAGCTTAGCGTTGCCTAGCGGGGGGGCCGATACGCAGTATTTT.

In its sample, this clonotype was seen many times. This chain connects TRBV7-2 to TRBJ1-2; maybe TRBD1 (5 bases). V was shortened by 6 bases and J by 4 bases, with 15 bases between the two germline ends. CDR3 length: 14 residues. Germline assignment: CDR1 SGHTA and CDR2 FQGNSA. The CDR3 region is CASRQAGNLYGYTF. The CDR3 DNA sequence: TGTGCCAGCAGACAGGCAGGGAACCTCTATGGCTACACCTTC.

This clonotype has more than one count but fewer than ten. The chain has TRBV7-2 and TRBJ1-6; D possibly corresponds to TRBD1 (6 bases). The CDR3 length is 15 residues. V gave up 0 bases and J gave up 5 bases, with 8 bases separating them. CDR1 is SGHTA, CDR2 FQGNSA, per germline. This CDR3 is CASSLAGQDNSPLHF. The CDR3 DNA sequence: TGTGCCAGCAGCTTAGCGGGACAAGATAATTCACCCCTCCACTTT.

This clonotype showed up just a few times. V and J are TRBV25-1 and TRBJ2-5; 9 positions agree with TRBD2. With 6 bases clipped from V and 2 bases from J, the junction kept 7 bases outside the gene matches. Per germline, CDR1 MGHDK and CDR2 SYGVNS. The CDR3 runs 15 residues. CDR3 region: CASSPFAGGQETQYF. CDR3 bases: TGTGCCAGCAGCCCATTTGCGGGAGGGCAAGAGACCCAGTACTTC.

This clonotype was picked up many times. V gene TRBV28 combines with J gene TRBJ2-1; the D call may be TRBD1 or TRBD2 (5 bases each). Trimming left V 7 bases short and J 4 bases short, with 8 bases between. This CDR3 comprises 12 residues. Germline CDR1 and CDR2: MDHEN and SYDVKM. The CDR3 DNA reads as TGTGCCAGCAACGGGGCATACAATGAGCAGTTCTTC. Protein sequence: CASNGAYNEQFF.

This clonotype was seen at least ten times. This chain's CDR3 is CASSLRQGLGGYTF. In nucleotides, the CDR3 is TGTGCCAGCAGTCTTCGACAGGGATTAGGAGGCTACACCTTC. The J gene is TRBJ1-2, the V gene TRBV12-3 or TRBV12-4, with 7 bases lining up with TRBD1. The V gene end was trimmed by 5 bases and the J gene end by 8 bases; junction bases not matched to a gene: 11. This CDR3 is built from 14 residues.

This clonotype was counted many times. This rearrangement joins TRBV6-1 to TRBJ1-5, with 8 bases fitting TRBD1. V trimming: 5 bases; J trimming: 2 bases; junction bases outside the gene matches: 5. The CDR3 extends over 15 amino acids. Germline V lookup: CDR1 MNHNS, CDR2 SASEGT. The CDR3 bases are TGTGCCAGCAGTCAGACAGGGGTTGGCAATCAGCCCCAGCATTTT. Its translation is CASSQTGVGNQPQHF.